The T cell receptor beta chain under discussion was sequenced for a study of blood T cell repertoires in COVID-19. Study summary: Both acute and convalescent COVID-19 samples were obtained from the United States, Italy and Spain. Sources were T cells, B-cell-depleted T cells, or PBMCs; the material itself was cDNA or gDNA.

The authors' processing: Estimates of nucleated cell counts were drawn from the amplification of reference gene primers. Generated by immunoSEQ multiplex PCR, the TCRdb table keeps only in-frame clones and is missing some. That table gives V, J and clone size, and the DNA gave D and trimming. The sample consists of roughly 170,000 clones, approximately 84% of them appearing once. Germline values: CDR1 LGHNA, CDR2 YNFKEQ. Trimming pared 0 bases from V and 3 bases from J, leaving 10 bases between. The CDR3 runs 15 residues. The TCR sequence derives from a woman in her forties or fifties with COVID-19, enrolled during active disease. Sequencing was done on a sample of peripheral blood. V usage is TRBV4-2 and J usage is TRBJ2-3, with unresolved D. The CDR3 sequence: CASSQEYGQTDTQYF. Here the CDR3 DNA reads TGTGCCAGCAGCCAAGAATATGGGCAGACAGATACGCAGTATTTT.